The TCR beta chain under discussion was sequenced for a study of breast tumors, draining lymph nodes, adjacent tissues. MiXCR, applied by TCRdb to the multiplex PCR reads, yields one record per CDR3 protein. This table has about 80,000 distinct CDR3 sequences, approximately 19% appearing once. At least ten counts were recorded for this clonotype. The antigen is unknown. Samples came from axillary lymph nodes draining the breast cancer. Overall study results and limits: Data fit most tumor T cells coming from lymph node, expanding in tumor. Luminal-like breast cancer showed significantly greater tumor-nontumor repertoire similarity than basal-like breast cancer did. Tumors had less TCR diversity than lymph nodes, more than nontumor tissue.

V lost 5 bases and J lost 6; bases outside the gene matches: 9. The CDR3 spans 14 residues. Germline V CDR1 and CDR2: SGHTA, FQGTGA. The genes are TRBV7-3 and TRBJ2-7, with 8 positions matching TRBD1. This sequence originates from a female donor with breast cancer. Some clones in this sample may be carry-over from other donors' samples. The sequenced sample consisted of axillary lymph node tissue. CDR3 amino acids: CASSDTGQGGEQYF. The CDR3 region has the DNA TGTGCCAGCAGCGACACAGGACAGGGCGGCGAGCAGTACTTC.